The 19 T cell receptor beta chains presented below share a single source sample, sequenced in a study of cytomegalovirus exposure and HLA in healthy donors. The PCR employed 60 Vbeta primers together with 13 Jbeta primers. Libraries were prepared by immunoSEQ multiplex PCR; TCRdb keeps only in-frame clonotypes and omits some of them. The table records around 190,000 clones, roughly 75% of them present only once. Sequenced material: PBMCs. Receptors were obtained from a man in his thirties or forties in good health and CMV-seropositive.

The V gene is TRBV11-3, the J gene TRBJ1-6, with 10 bases that match TRBD1. CDR1 and CDR2 (germline): SGHNT, YENEEA. This CDR3 region has 15 residues. V was clipped by 5 bases and J by 5 bases; unmatched bases: 3. The CDR3: CASSAGTGDNSPLHF. CDR3 bases: TGTGCCAGCAGCGCCGGGACAGGGGATAATTCACCCCTCCACTTT.

The chain uses TRBV4-3 and TRBJ1-5; tentatively, D is TRBD1 (6 bases). Germline lookup yields CDR1 LGHNA and CDR2 YSLEER. Trimming removed 2 bases at V and 4 bases at J, with 18 bases between. This CDR3 is built from 17 residues. The CDR3 DNA sequence: TGCGCCAGCAGCCAAAACGCCCACGGGCAGGGGAATCAGCCCCAGCATTTT. Residues: CASSQNAHGQGNQPQHF.

The V gene is TRBV11-2, the J gene TRBJ2-5, with 8 bases fitting TRBD2. Trimming removed 4 bases from V and 2 bases from J; junction bases left unmatched: 6. This CDR3 contains 15 residues. In germline, CDR1 is SGHAT, CDR2 FQNNGV. CDR3 coding DNA: TGTGCCAGCAGCTCCCGAGGACTAGCACAAGAGACCCAGTACTTC. It specifies CASSSRGLAQETQYF. The variable domain in full, completed from reference TRBV11-2 and TRBJ2-5, reads EAGVAQSPRYKIIEKRQSVAFWCNPISGHATLYWYQQILGQGPKLLIQFQNNGVVDDSQLPKDRFSAERLKGVDSTLKIQPAKLEDSAVYLCASSSRGLAQETQYFGPGTRLLVL.

The rearrangement joins TRBV7-9 to TRBJ2-2, with D perhaps matching TRBD2 (5 bases). CDR3 length: 14 residues. CDR1 and CDR2 from the germline V gene are SEHNR and FQNEAQ (reference sequence). The V and J ends lost 5 bases and 2 bases respectively, with 9 bases between them. The CDR3 loop is CASSPGINTGELFF. The CDR3 nucleotides are TGTGCCAGCAGCCCCGGGATTAACACCGGGGAGCTGTTTTTT.

The gene calls are TRBV19 and TRBJ1-5, with TRBD1 matching over 8 bases. There are 17 residues in the CDR3. Trimming took 5 bases from V and 5 from J; bases not matched to a gene: 14. In germline, CDR1 is LNHDA, CDR2 SQIVND (reference sequence). The CDR3 is CASSSLTFGQGDQPQHF. As DNA, the CDR3 is TGTGCCAGTAGTTCTTTAACTTTCGGACAGGGCGATCAGCCCCAGCATTTT.

The rearrangement uses TRBV10-3 and TRBJ2-2; 9 bases are shared with TRBD1. V was clipped by 11 bases and J by 1 base; unmatched bases: 5. CDR3 length: 14 amino acids. CDR1 ENHRY and CDR2 SYGVKD come from the germline V gene. As DNA, the CDR3 is TGTGCCGTCGGGACAGGGAGGAACACCGGGGAGCTGTTTTTT. This translates into CAVGTGRNTGELFF.

CDR3 bases: TGTGCCAGCAAGGACAGGGGCCAAATCACAGATACGCAGTATTTT. It yields the protein CASKDRGQITDTQYF. The chain employs TRBV2 and TRBJ2-3, with TRBD1 matching 9 bases. V dropped 7 bases and J dropped 2; count of bases not matched to a gene: 7. This CDR3 region has 15 residues. CDR1 is SNHLY, CDR2 FYNNEI, per germline.

The chain recombines TRBV19 with TRBJ2-1, with TRBD1 identical over 10 bases. The CDR3 extends over 16 amino acids. Germline-derived CDR1 and CDR2 are LNHDA and SQIVND (reference sequence). V shed 3 bases, J shed 3 bases, and the junction held 5 bases outside the gene matches. In DNA form, the CDR3 reads TGTGCCAGTAGTATTAGTTGGACAGGGGGCTACAATGAGCAGTTCTTC. This codes for CASSISWTGGYNEQFF. Combining the CDR3 with reference TRBV19 and TRBJ2-1 gives the whole variable domain DGGITQSPKYLFRKEGQNVTLSCEQNLNHDAMYWYRQDPGQGLRLIYYSQIVNDFQKGDIAEGYSVSREKKESFPLTVTSAQKNPTAFYLCASSISWTGGYNEQFFGPGTRLTVL.

This chain links TRBV19 with TRBJ2-1; 9 nucleotides align to TRBD2. This CDR3 region has 13 residues. Germline values: CDR1 LNHDA, CDR2 SQIVND (reference sequence). V was pared by 7 bases and J by 8 bases, with 6 bases of the junction left unmatched. The CDR3 reads CASNPLAGHEQFF. The CDR3 DNA is TGTGCCAGTAACCCGCTAGCGGGACATGAGCAGTTCTTC.

The chain combines TRBV5-5 with TRBJ2-6; TRBD1 agrees at 7 bases. Germline V lookup: CDR1 SGHKS, CDR2 YYEKEE (reference sequence). The CDR3 is 15 residues long. The J segment lost 2 bases and the V segment lost 5 bases, leaving 4 bases of the junction unmatched. CDR3 in amino acids: CASRLDRAGANVLTF. The CDR3 nucleotides read TGTGCCAGCAGACTCGACAGGGCTGGGGCCAACGTCCTGACTTTC. The complete variable domain, with remaining parts taken from reference TRBV5-5 and TRBJ2-6, reads DAGVTQSPTHLIKTRGQQVTLRCSPISGHKSVSWYQQVLGQGPQFIFQYYEKEERGRGNFPDRFSARQFPNYSSELNVNALLLGDSALYLCASRLDRAGANVLTFGAGSRLTVL.

For this clone: One junction end disagrees with the germline gene, perhaps due to a read error. The V and J genes are TRBV7-9 and TRBJ2-7; no firm D call. This CDR3 has 14 amino acids. Germline V CDR1 and CDR2: SEHNR, FQNEAQ (reference sequence). The CDR3 loop is CSSSLYEQTYEQYF. The CDR3 DNA is TGTTCCAGCAGCTTGTATGAACAGACCTACGAGCAGTACTTC.

This clone turned up a few times. This chain joins TRBV15 and TRBJ2-3, with 7 positions matching TRBD1. There are 16 residues in the CDR3. Germline CDR1 LNHNV, CDR2 YYDKDF (reference sequence). With 5 bases clipped from V and 0 bases from J, the junction kept 8 bases outside the gene matches. The CDR3 nucleotides are TGTGCCACCAGCGCCCGAACAGGGGTGAGCACAGATACGCAGTATTTT. It encodes CATSARTGVSTDTQYF.

The chain employs TRBV7-2 and TRBJ2-3, with D perhaps matching TRBD2 (6 bases). Germline V gene lookup returns CDR1 SGHTA and CDR2 FQGNSA. The CDR3 runs 15 residues. Trimming shortened V by 2 bases and J by 4 bases, and 13 bases separated the two germline ends. In nucleotides, the CDR3 is TGTGCCAGCAGCTTAAGTTACAGGAGGGCAGATACGCAGTATTTT. Protein product: CASSLSYRRADTQYF.

The CDR3 reads CASSPRGSGNTIYF. The CDR3 nucleotides read TGTGCCAGCAGCCCTAGAGGCTCTGGAAACACCATATATTTT. The chain has TRBV9 and TRBJ1-3, with D hard to call. Looked up from germline, CDR1 is SGDLS and CDR2 is YYNGEE. CDR3 length equals 14 residues. V was clipped by 4 bases and J by 0 bases, with 8 bases between them.

The DNA of the CDR3 is TGTGCCAGCAGTTTACGCCAGGGGGCCCCCGGGGAGCTGTTTTTT. Protein sequence: CASSLRQGAPGELFF. V is TRBV28 and J is TRBJ2-2; 8 bases match TRBD1. V trimming: 2 bases; J trimming: 6 bases; junction bases outside the gene matches: 5. Germline V gives CDR1 MDHEN, CDR2 SYDVKM. The CDR3 spans 15 residues.

The table lists this clone with a count of one. V and J are TRBV19 and TRBJ2-2; 10 bases match TRBD2. V lost 10 bases and J lost 4; bases outside the gene matches: 6. The CDR3 has 14 residues. From germline, CDR1 is LNHDA and CDR2 SQIVND (reference sequence). CDR3 in DNA: TGTGCCACCAAAGCGGGAGGGCTCACCGGGGAGCTGTTTTTT. Its protein is CATKAGGLTGELFF.

The chain recombines TRBV2 with TRBJ2-1, with TRBD2 matching over 11 bases. The CDR3 contains 13 residues. Unmatched junction bases numbered 3, after V lost 6 bases and J lost 8 bases. Germline assignment: CDR1 SNHLY and CDR2 FYNNEI. The CDR3 region is CASRTSGVYEQFF. DNA for the CDR3: TGTGCCAGCAGGACTAGCGGGGTCTATGAGCAGTTCTTC.

This clone has only one observation. The chain links TRBV19 to TRBJ2-1; TRBD2 aligns across 10 bases. CDR3 size: 15 residues. Germline CDR1 and CDR2: LNHDA and SQIVND (reference sequence). The V segment lost 3 bases and the J segment 5 bases; nucleotides outside the gene matches: 4. The CDR3 reads CASSILAGGNNEQFF. As DNA, the CDR3 is TGTGCCAGTAGTATTTTAGCGGGAGGAAACAATGAGCAGTTCTTC.

In this sample, this clone turned up a few times. The V call is TRBV13, the J call TRBJ2-5; 9 bases map to TRBD2. The V gene end was trimmed by 5 bases and the J gene end by 4 bases; junction bases not matched to a gene: 8. The CDR3 sequence is 15 residues long. The V gene's germline CDR1 is PRHDT and CDR2 FYEKMQ (reference sequence). The CDR3, as DNA: TGTGCCAGCAGCAACATGCTAGCGGGGAGAGAGACCCAGTACTTC. It codes for CASSNMLAGRETQYF. The full variable domain, with the rest looked up from reference TRBV13 and TRBJ2-5, is AAGVIQSPRHLIKEKRETATLKCYPIPRHDTVYWYQQGPGQDPQFLISFYEKMQSDKGSIPDRFSAQQFSDYHSELNMSSLELGDSALYFCASSNMLAGRETQYFGPGTRLLVL.